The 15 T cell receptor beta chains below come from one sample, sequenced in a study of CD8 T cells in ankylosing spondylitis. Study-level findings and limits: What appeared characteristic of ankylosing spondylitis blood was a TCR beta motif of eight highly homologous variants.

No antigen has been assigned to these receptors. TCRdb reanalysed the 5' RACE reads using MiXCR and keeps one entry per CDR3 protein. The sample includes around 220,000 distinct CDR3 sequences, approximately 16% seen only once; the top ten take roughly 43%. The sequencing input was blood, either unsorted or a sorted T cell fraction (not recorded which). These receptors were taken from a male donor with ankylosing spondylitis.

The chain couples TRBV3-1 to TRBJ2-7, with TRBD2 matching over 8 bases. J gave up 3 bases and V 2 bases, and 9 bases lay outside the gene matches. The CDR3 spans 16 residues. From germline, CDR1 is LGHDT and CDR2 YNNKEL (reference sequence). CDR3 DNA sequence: TGTGCCAGCAGCCAATCAGGAGCGGGGGATCTCTACGAGCAGTACTTC. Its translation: CASSQSGAGDLYEQYF.

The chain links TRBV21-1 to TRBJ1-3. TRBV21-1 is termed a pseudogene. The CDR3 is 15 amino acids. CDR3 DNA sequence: TGTGCCAGCAGCAACCGACACCACCGGGGAAACACCATATATTTT. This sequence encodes CASSNRHHRGNTIYF.

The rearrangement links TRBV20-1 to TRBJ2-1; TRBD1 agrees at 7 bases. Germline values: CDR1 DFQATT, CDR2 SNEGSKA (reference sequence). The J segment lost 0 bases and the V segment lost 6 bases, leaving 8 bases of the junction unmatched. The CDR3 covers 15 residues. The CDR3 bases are TGCAGTGCCAGGGGGAGAAGAGACTCCTACAATGAGCAGTTCTTC. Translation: CSARGRRDSYNEQFF.

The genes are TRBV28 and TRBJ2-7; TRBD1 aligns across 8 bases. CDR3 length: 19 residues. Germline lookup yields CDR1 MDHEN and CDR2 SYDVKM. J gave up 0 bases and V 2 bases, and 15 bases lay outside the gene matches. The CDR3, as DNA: TGTGCCAGCAGTTTACGGTGGGACAGGCAGGGTGTAAGCTCCTACGAGCAGTACTTC. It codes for CASSLRWDRQGVSSYEQYF.

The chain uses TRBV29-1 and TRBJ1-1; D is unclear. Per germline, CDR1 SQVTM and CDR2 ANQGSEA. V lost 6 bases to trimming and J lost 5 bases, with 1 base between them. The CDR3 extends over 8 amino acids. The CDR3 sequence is CSVTEAFF. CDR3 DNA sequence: TGCAGCGTGACTGAAGCTTTCTTT.

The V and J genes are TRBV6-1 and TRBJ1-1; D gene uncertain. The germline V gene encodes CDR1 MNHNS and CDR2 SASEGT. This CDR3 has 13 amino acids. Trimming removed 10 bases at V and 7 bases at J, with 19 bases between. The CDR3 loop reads CATPDEGRGEAFF. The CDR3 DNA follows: TGTGCCACCCCCGACGAGGGTAGAGGTGAAGCTTTCTTT.

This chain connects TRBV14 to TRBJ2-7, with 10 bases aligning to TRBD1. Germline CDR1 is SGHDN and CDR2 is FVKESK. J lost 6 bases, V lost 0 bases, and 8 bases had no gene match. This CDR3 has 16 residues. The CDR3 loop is CASSQEFGTGVAEQYF. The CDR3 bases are TGTGCCAGCAGCCAAGAGTTCGGGACAGGGGTTGCCGAGCAGTACTTC. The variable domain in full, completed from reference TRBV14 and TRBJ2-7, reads EAGVTQFPSHSVIEKGQTVTLRCDPISGHDNLYWYRRVMGKEIKFLLHFVKESKQDESGMPNNRFLAERTGGTYSTLKVQPAELEDSGVYFCASSQEFGTGVAEQYFGPGTRLTVT.

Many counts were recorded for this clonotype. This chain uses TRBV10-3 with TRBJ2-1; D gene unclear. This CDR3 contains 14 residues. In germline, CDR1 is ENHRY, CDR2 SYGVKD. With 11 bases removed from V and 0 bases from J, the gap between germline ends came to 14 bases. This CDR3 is CASQDPSSYNEQFF. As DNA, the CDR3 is TGTGCCTCGCAGGACCCGAGCTCCTACAATGAGCAGTTCTTC.

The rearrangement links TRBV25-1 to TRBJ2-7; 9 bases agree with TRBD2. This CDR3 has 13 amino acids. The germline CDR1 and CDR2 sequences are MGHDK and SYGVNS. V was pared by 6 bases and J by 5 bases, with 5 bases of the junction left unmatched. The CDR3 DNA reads TGTGCCAGCAGGAGCGGGGGGTCCCACGAGCAGTACTTC. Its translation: CASRSGGSHEQYF.

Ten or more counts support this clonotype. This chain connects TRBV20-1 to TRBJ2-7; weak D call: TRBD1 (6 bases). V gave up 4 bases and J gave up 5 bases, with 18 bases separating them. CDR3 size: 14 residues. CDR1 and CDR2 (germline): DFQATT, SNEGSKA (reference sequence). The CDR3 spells CSAIQGEAFHEQYF. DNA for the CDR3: TGCAGTGCTATACAGGGCGAGGCGTTTCACGAGCAGTACTTC.

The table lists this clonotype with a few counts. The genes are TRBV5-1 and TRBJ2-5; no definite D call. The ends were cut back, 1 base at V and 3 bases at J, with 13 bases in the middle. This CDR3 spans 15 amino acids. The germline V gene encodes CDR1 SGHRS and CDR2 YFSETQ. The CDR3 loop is CASSLSMGREETQYF. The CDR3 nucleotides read TGCGCCAGCAGCTTGAGTATGGGCCGGGAAGAGACCCAGTACTTC.

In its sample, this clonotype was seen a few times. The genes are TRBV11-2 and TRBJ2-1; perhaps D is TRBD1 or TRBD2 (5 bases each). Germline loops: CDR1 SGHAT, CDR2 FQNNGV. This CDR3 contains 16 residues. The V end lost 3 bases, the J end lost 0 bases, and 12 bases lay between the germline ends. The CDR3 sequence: CASSLGDLASYNEQFF. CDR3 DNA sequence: TGTGCCAGCAGCTTGGGGGACCTAGCCTCCTACAATGAGCAGTTCTTC.

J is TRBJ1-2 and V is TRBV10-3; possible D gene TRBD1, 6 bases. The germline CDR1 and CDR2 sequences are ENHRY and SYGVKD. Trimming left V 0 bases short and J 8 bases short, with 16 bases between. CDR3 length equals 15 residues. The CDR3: CAISESPDQGKGYTF. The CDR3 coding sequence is TGTGCCATCAGTGAGTCCCCGGATCAGGGGAAGGGCTACACCTTC.

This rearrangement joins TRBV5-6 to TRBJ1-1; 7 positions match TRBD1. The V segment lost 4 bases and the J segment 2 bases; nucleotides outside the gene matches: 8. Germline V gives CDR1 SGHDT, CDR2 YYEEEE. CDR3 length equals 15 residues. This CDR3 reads CASSHDRDPNTEAFF. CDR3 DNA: TGTGCCAGCAGCCACGACAGGGACCCTAACACTGAAGCTTTCTTT. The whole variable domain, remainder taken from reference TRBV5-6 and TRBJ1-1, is DAGVTQSPTHLIKTRGQQVTLRCSPKSGHDTVSWYQQALGQGPQFIFQYYEEEERQRGNFPDRFSGHQFPNYSSELNVNALLLGDSALYLCASSHDRDPNTEAFFGQGTRLTVV.

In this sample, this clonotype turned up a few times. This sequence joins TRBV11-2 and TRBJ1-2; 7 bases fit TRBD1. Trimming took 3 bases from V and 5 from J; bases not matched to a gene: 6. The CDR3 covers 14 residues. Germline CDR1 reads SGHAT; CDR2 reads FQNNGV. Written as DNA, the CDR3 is TGTGCCAGCAGCTTCACAGGGGTGGGGTATGGCTACACCTTC. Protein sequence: CASSFTGVGYGYTF.